This TCR beta chain was identified during a study of cytomegalovirus exposure and HLA in healthy donors (dated by TCRdb to the late 2010s). Context from the whole study: An earlier analysis of about 530 of the donors reported approximately 300 Gb of sequence data and around 120 million unique TCR beta sequences obtained from around 180 million T cells. Approximately 310 gigabases of sequencing data and some 85 million unique TCR sequences were included in an early release covering about 700 HLA-typed donors. The genetic ancestry cluster associated with self-reported Caucasian donors included approximately 85% of the 300 to 400 genotyped donors. The aim of the study was to test whether cataloging public T cell receptors could identify signatures of past pathogen exposure. The study used immunosequencing to profile the T cell repertoires of some 600 subjects and linked those repertoires to cytomegalovirus serostatus. A separate validation cohort of 90 to 150 different subjects was used in addition to the 666-subject first cohort. The study combined high-throughput TCR immunosequencing, statistical association of individual TCRs with disease status, and machine learning to predict cytomegalovirus infection status. To study patterns of TCR occurrence, a later analysis re-analyzed previously published TCR beta repertoires from around 700 donors and added high-resolution HLA genotyping. In the later analysis, no new phenotypic data were used to find candidate immune exposures; instead, reliance was placed on TCR beta sequences and their occurrence across donors. In an earlier analysis of a few hundred of the donors, high-throughput TCR beta sequencing was used to judge whether each TCR beta V gene segment behaved as functional or pseudogenic. Donor age, sex, ethnicity and CMV serostatus were compiled alongside the repertoire data. A later genetic analysis took genome-wide SNP genotypes for about 55% of the 666 donors and used that subset as a discovery cohort. Every repertoire in the discovery cohort had been generated on one and the same sequencing platform. HLA typing covered class I and class II loci at four-digit resolution. Typing coverage differed by locus: A, B, C, DRB1 and DQB1 were typed in about 629-640 donors, DQA1 in 522, DPA1 in 600 to 610, and DPB1 in about 450. Roughly 5 DR-DQ haplotypes were treated as single units for association and clustering because of strong linkage in the cohort. Among around 400 genotyped donors of the cohort, an average of around 240,000 unique TCR beta nucleotide sequences was sequenced per donor, of which about 18% were non-productive.

Study-level results and caveats: While some public TCRs were present in many individuals, most TCR sequences turned up only very rarely across donors. A cluster of highly shared sequence variants was judged likely to represent a technical artifact of the sequencing pipeline. Because counts were too low, approximately 15 rarely observed V segments, including chromosome 9 orphons, were excluded from the earlier analysis of several hundred of the donors. Most CMV-associated TCR beta chains appeared to be HLA-restricted in a later analysis, and the HLA associations seemed to be driven largely by CMV exposure. In a later genetic analysis, a missense DCLRE1C variant was associated with V-gene and J-gene trimming of TCR beta chains, and the association was replicated in an independent cohort. In a later analysis, HLA-associated TCR beta chains were found to be more clonally expanded and to have lower generation probabilities than equally common non-associated chains. In both the original and validation cohorts, the classifier was reported to diagnose cytomegalovirus status with high specificity and sensitivity. In this cohort, only TCR beta chains were sequenced, and detectable features were limited by the absence of alpha or paired-chain data. In a later analysis, around 17,000 TCR beta sequences were associated with specific HLA alleles at a false discovery rate of 0.05. A further reported finding was that TCR beta sequences accurately predicted the HLA-A and HLA-B alleles for most subjects in the first cohort. Broadly in line with IMGT annotations, most TCR beta V segments showed up in productive rearrangements about 87% or about 30% of the time in an earlier analysis of some 590 of the donors. According to the authors, the approach could potentially be generalized to other disease states and immunological phenotypes. Strong co-occurrence of HLA alleles, especially DR and DQ, made assigning TCR associations to individual alleles difficult. CMV serostatus was the only immune exposure information available for the cohort. The study listed 164 TCR beta chains as associated with cytomegalovirus. Presence/absence analyses assumed roughly uniform sequencing depth across donors, an assumption that may not hold. Compared with the roughly 720-donor mean, donors in an Asian-associated ancestry cluster had fewer N-insertions in productive TCRs, according to a later genetic analysis. In vitro tests confirmed that a few of the cytomegalovirus-associated TCR beta chains recognize cytomegalovirus antigens. Linkage disequilibrium might explain the correlated functional status among segregating V segments, but an unknown experimental factor could not be ruled out. A later analysis reported that several top co-occurrence clusters appeared linked to parvovirus B19, influenza, CMV and Epstein-Barr virus. Because HLA typing was missing for some donors at each locus, association tests included only the typed subset. Some IMGT-functional V segments, including TRBV6-2 and TRBV6-3, could not be distinguished by the 87-base-pair reads and were therefore excluded. In a later analysis, TCR association rates were found to vary across HLA loci, with the most associated TCRs seen for DRB1 alleles and the fewest for HLA-C alleles.

The cohort consisted of 600 or so healthy bone marrow donors. All cohort members were sampled while nominally healthy, although unrecorded immune exposures were likely present. The donor was CMV seronegative and belonged to the group of 352 seronegative cohort members. Each donor provided a peripheral blood sample, and peripheral blood mononuclear cells were used for TCR beta sequencing. The Qiagen DNeasy Blood Extraction Kit was used to extract genomic DNA from the blood cell samples. The method was the immunoSEQ multiplex PCR assay. The multiplex PCR relied on a mix of 60 forward primers for TCR Vbeta segments and 13 reverse primers for TCR Jbeta segments. The CDR3 region of rearranged TCR beta genes was amplified from genomic DNA with a multiplex PCR assay. The Illumina HiSeq System was used to sequence the amplified TCR beta libraries as 87-base-pair reads. As for the original processing: A later analysis tallied approximately 87 million unique TCR beta chains across the 550 to 850 repertoires, and approximately 12 million of those chains were shared by two or more donors. Raw reads were error-corrected and collapsed into unique sequences by a nearest-neighbor algorithm in which closely related sequences were merged to remove PCR and sequencing errors. CDR3 sequences were aligned to IMGT reference sequences to assign V, D and J gene segments. Each retained sequence needed at least a six-nucleotide match to both a V gene segment and a J gene segment. Rearrangements were called productive when the CDR3 lacked stop codons and stayed in frame with V and J; all others were non-productive. Following IMGT convention, CDR3 was defined as the stretch from the second conserved V-encoded cysteine to the conserved J-encoded phenylalanine. The earlier analysis of approximately 500 of the donors excluded sequences that lacked an unambiguous match to a single V gene segment. An earlier analysis of approximately 590 of the donors called V segments functional above 56.7% productive rearrangements and segregating when the between-donor standard deviation exceeded 5%. A statistical classification framework was developed to diagnose cytomegalovirus status using the catalog of TCR beta chain sequences. In a later analysis, V and J genes were assigned by comparing TCR nucleotide sequences against IMGT/GENE-DB human TR gene sequences. Using the TCRdist pipeline, a later analysis assigned CDR3 sequences along with most-parsimonious VDJ recombination scenarios. In a later analysis, every TCR beta chain was defined by the combination of its CDR3 amino acid sequence and its V-gene family, and reads without a unique V-gene family were dropped. As a way to deal with suspected cross-contamination and a sequencing artifact, a later analysis dropped 640 or so nucleotide sequences that were highly shared and had low generation probability. In a later analysis, a clonal expansion index for each public chain was calculated from normalized within-repertoire ranks of inferred template counts. Generation probabilities in a later analysis came from a VDJ recombination model fitted to out-of-frame rearrangements, and those results were checked against IGoR. Hypergeometric tests were used in a later analysis to score TCR-TCR, TCR-HLA and TCR-CMV co-occurrence, with a repertoire-size bias correction applied to the TCR pairs. A later analysis estimated false discovery rates by permuting HLA or CMV assignments 20 times. In a later analysis, co-occurring TCRs were grouped with DBSCAN, and TCRdist sequence similarity was added when clustering was performed within HLA-allele-positive subsets. For co-occurrence clustering, repertoires with fewer than 30,000 or more than 120,000 public chains were excluded, along with four to six repertoires with anomalous nucleotide sharing. This is the immuneACCESS table as TCRdb keeps it, with only in-frame sequences that have V and J called. A part of the clones is gone; compared with another copy, unresolved V genes explain less than half, and the rest is unexplained. V and J calls plus clone size are reproduced from that table; the DNA served to infer D and trimming. For this sample there are 55,000 to 70,000 clones; more than 80% appear just once. 2% of the sample comes from the top ten.

The CDR3 starts with the cysteine, ends with the phenylalanine, and has 15 residues. Only the CDR3 region is kept as DNA, spanning 45 bases read in frame from base 1. According to the germline V gene (reference sequence), CDR1 reads WNHNN and CDR2 reads SYGVQD. Germline trimming amounts to 7 bases on V and 6 bases on J, with 8 as the count of junction bases outside the gene matches. Comments on this clone: Its antigen remains undetermined. Nothing much larger sits one base from this clone, and base qualities are not available.

The V and J segments used are TRBV10-1 and TRBJ2-7; the junction holds 14 bases that match TRBD2. The sequencing input was PBMCs. This TCR was sampled from a woman aged 30 to 39 in good health and CMV-seronegative. The DNA is TGCGCCAGCAAGGGGGGGACTAGCGGGAGATCCGAGCAGTACTTC. This translates into CASKGGTSGRSEQYF.